These 13 T cell receptor beta chains were all obtained from the same sample, sequenced in a study of molecular identifiers for immune sequencing clone quantification (dated by TCRdb to 2016 to 2018). Library method: PCR. Reads for this sample came from an Illumina HiSeq 4000. TCRdb itself trimmed the public reads at Q25 with fastp, ran MiXCR and retained productive beta chains. Rows are unified per CDR3 protein, each entry keeping the most common DNA and genes. This sample comprises approximately 670,000 distinct CDR3 sequences, about 20% of them detected only once. The ten largest clonotypes hold 0.75% to 0.95% of the sample. Sequenced input: naive CD8+ T cells from blood, with Jurkat cell RNA spiked in. Taken with the paper, the label for cell subset or site translates to: FACS-sorted CD8+CD4-CCR7+CD45RA+ naive T cells. These receptors originate from a human donor in good health. Some libraries in this study had Jurkat cell RNA spiked in.

This clonotype was seen at least ten times. The chain has TRBV21-1 and TRBJ2-7; the D call in the table, TRBD1, was not verified against the DNA. TRBV21-1 is described as a pseudogene. The CDR3 consists of 15 residues. The CDR3 reads CASSPKVAGVYEQYF. CDR3 DNA sequence: TGTGCCAGCAGCCCTAAAGTGGCGGGGGTCTACGAGCAGTACTTC.

This clonotype was detected many times. Germline and junction disagree at one end, which may indicate a read error. The CDR3 region has the DNA TGCGCCAGCAGCTTCCGGGGAACTAGCACAGATACGCAGTATTTT. As protein: CASSFRGTSTDTQYF. This chain joins TRBV28 and TRBJ2-3, with D perhaps matching TRBD2 (5 bases). This CDR3 has 15 residues. Per the germline V gene, CDR1 is MDHEN and CDR2 is SYDVKM.

This clonotype was detected ten times or more. J is TRBJ2-7 and V is TRBV5-8; either TRBD1 or TRBD2 may fit D (5 bases each). CDR3 length equals 14 residues. V lost 7 bases and J lost 6, with 20 bases in between. Germline assignment: CDR1 SGHTS and CDR2 YDEGEE. CDR3 sequence (DNA): TGTGCCAGCTCATTCTACGGGGCTACAGGCGAGCAGTACTTC. Translating it yields CASSFYGATGEQYF.

This clonotype appeared a few times. The chain uses TRBV7-8 and TRBJ2-7, with TRBD1 matching over 8 bases. Germline values: CDR1 SGHVS, CDR2 FQNEAQ. The ends lost 7 bases at V and 6 bases at J; junction bases unmatched: 5. The CDR3 totals 12 residues. CDR3 bases: TGTGCCAGCACCGAACAGGGGGGCGAGCAGTACTTC. It codes for CASTEQGGEQYF.

This clonotype was observed at least ten times. In DNA form, the CDR3 reads TGTGCCAGCAGCTTAGGGCAAACGGGCTACGAGCAGTACTTC. Its protein is CASSLGQTGYEQYF. This chain connects TRBV11-2 to TRBJ2-7; D unresolved. CDR1 SGHAT and CDR2 FQNNGV come from the germline V gene. V gave up 1 base and J gave up 3 bases, with 10 bases separating them. This CDR3 contains 14 residues.

Comment on this clonotype: This may arise from a read error, as a much more abundant clone is one base away. V gene TRBV6-2 or TRBV6-3 combines with J gene TRBJ2-5; D may be TRBD2 (6 bases). The germline CDR1 and CDR2 sequences are MNHEY and SVGEGT. There are 12 residues in the CDR3. CDR3 nucleotide sequence: TGTGCCAGCGGGGGGATAGGAGAGACCCAGCACTTC. This codes for CASGGIGETQHF.

This clonotype came up many times. The chain combines TRBV25-1 with TRBJ2-1; the match to TRBD2 covers 13 bases. The CDR3 covers 15 residues. The junction had 9 bases not matched to a gene; V was cut back by 4 bases and J by 12 bases. Germline assignment: CDR1 MGHDK and CDR2 SYGVNS. CDR3 sequence: CASSVLLAGGPRQFF. In DNA form, the CDR3 reads TGTGCCAGCAGTGTCCTACTAGCGGGAGGGCCTCGGCAGTTCTTC.

This clonotype was found many times. The chain has TRBV30 and TRBJ2-3, with TRBD2 matching 11 bases. Looked up from germline, CDR1 is GTSNPN and CDR2 is SVGIG (reference sequence). CDR3 length: 14 residues. With V trimmed by 3 bases and J by 3 bases, 2 bases remained unmatched. The DNA for the CDR3 is TGTGCCTGGAGCTCTAGCGGGAGGACAGATACGCAGTATTTT. Protein product: CAWSSSGRTDTQYF.

The V call is TRBV10-2, the J call TRBJ2-5; 8 nucleotides line up with TRBD2. In germline, CDR1 is WSHSY, CDR2 SAAADI. The CDR3 contains 15 residues. With V trimmed by 6 bases and J by 6 bases, 12 bases remained unmatched. CDR3 residues: CASSRDGGAVKTQYF. Written as DNA, the CDR3 is TGCGCCAGCAGCAGGGACGGGGGGGCGGTGAAGACCCAGTACTTC.

This clonotype was detected once. Since no conserved phenylalanine or tryptophan closes the CDR3, a read error is the likely cause. The chain links TRBV5-1 to TRBJ2-7, with D perhaps TRBD1 or TRBD2 (7 bases each). The V end was cut by 0 bases, the J end by 3 bases, with 13 bases between. The CDR3 covers 15 residues. The germline CDR1 and CDR2 sequences are SGHRS and YFSETQ. The CDR3 nucleotides read TGCGCCAGCAGCTTGGTGGCAGGGGGGGTCTACGAGCAGTACCTC. This codes for CASSLVAGGVYEQYL.

This clonotype has just a few counts. The chain uses TRBV7-2 and TRBJ2-7, with 8 bases that match TRBD1. The ends lost 7 bases at V and 3 bases at J; junction bases unmatched: 23. This CDR3 is built from 19 residues. Germline assignment: CDR1 SGHTA and CDR2 FQGNSA. The CDR3 is CASNSKPGQGGLGYYEQYF. DNA for the CDR3: TGTGCCAGCAACTCCAAGCCCGGACAGGGCGGCCTTGGTTACTACGAGCAGTACTTC.

This clonotype was seen repeatedly, ten times or more. CDR3 sequence reads: CASSFWPGGTPYEQYF. The CDR3 region has the DNA TGTGCCAGCAGTTTCTGGCCCGGAGGCACCCCCTACGAGCAGTACTTC. The chain recombines TRBV12-3 or TRBV12-4 with TRBJ2-7, with D tentatively TRBD2 (5 bases). The CDR3 loop spans 16 amino acids. Trimming took 3 bases from V and 2 from J, leaving 17 bases between them.

As for this clonotype: The final CDR3 position lacks the conserved phenylalanine or tryptophan, pointing to a likely read error. The rearrangement joins TRBV12-3 or TRBV12-4 to TRBJ2-3; possibly TRBD2 for D (6 bases). The CDR3 covers 15 residues. The V end lost 3 bases, the J end lost 4 bases, and 14 bases lay between the germline ends. For the CDR3, the DNA is TGTGCCAGCAGTTTGGAGGAGGGCCAAGCAGATACGCAGTATCTT. It yields the protein CASSLEEGQADTQYL.